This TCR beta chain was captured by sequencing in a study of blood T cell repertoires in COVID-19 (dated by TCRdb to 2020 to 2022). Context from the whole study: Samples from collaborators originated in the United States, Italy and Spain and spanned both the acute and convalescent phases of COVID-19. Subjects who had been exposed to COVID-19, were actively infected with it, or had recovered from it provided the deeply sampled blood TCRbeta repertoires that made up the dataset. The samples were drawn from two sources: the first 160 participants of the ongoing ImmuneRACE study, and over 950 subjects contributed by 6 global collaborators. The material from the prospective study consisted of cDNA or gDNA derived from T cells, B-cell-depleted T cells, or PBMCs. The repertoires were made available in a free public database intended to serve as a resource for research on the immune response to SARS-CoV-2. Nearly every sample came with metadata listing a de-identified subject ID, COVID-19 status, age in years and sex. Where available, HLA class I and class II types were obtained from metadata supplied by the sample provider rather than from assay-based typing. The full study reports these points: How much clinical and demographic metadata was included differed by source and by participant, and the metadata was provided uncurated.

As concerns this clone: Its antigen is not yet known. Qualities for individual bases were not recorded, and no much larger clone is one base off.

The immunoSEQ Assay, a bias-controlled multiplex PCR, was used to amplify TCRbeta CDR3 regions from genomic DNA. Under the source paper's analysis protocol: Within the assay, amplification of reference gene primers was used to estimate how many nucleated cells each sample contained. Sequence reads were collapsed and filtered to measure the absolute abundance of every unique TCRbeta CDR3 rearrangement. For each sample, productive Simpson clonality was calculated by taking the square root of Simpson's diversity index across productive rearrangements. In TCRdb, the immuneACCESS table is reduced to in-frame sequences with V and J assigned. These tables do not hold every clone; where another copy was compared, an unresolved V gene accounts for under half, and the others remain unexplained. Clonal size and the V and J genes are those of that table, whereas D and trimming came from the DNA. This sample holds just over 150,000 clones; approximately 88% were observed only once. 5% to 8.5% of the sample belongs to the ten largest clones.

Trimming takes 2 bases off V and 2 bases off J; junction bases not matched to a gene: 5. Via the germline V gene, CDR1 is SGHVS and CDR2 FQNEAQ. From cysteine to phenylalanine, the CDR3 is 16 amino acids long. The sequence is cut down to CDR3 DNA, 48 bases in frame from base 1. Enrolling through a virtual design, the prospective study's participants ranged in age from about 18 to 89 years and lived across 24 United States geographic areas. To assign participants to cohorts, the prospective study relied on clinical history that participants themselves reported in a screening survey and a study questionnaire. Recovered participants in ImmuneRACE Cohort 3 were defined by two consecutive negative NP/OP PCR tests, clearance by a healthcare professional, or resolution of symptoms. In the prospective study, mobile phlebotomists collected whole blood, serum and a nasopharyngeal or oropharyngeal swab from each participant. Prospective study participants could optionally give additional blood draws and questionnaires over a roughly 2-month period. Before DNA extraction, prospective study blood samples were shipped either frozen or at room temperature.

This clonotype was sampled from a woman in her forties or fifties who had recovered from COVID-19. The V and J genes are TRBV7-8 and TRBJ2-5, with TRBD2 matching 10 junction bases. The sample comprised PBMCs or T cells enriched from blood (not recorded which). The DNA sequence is TGTGCCAGCAGCTTATCCTCTAGCGGGGGACAAGAGACCCAGTACTTC. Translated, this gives CASSLSSSGGQETQYF.